These 19 T cell receptor beta chains came from one sample sequenced in a study of blood T cell repertoires in COVID-19. Here immunoSEQ multiplex PCR was the method, and the copy in TCRdb shows in-frame clones only, minus some. The sample has about 480,000 clones; over 75% are singletons. The sample consisted of PBMCs or T cells enriched from blood (not recorded which). The receptors come from a woman in her 40s who had recovered from COVID-19.

This clone was counted a few times. The J gene is TRBJ1-5, the V gene TRBV5-1; 7 nucleotides align to TRBD1. This CDR3 contains 14 residues. V shed 3 bases and J 5 bases; nucleotides not matched to a gene: 5. CDR1 SGHRS and CDR2 YFSETQ come from the germline V gene. The CDR3 sequence is CASSSTGRDQPQHF. CDR3 sequence (DNA): TGCGCCAGCAGCTCGACAGGGCGGGATCAGCCCCAGCATTTT.

This clone occurred once. J is TRBJ1-6 and V is TRBV12-1. TRBV12-1 is tagged as a pseudogene. CDR3 length: 16 amino acids. CDR3 loop: CASSFSDRPHNSPLHF. The CDR3 DNA reads TGTGCCAGCAGCTTCAGCGACCGGCCTCATAATTCACCCCTCCACTTT.

Concerning this clone: Within the sample, other DNA sequences also encode this same CDR3. This rearrangement joins TRBV27 to TRBJ1-2; D is perhaps TRBD1 (6 bases). This CDR3 spans 13 amino acids. Germline-derived CDR1 and CDR2 are MNHEY and SMNVEV (reference sequence). V lost 6 bases to trimming and J lost 4 bases, with 12 bases between them. CDR3 in amino acids: CASSRDRSYGYTF. The DNA of the CDR3 is TGTGCCAGCAGCCGCGACAGGAGCTATGGCTACACCTTC.

With respect to this clone: Other DNA sequences in the same sample also yield this CDR3. This chain joins TRBV24-1 and TRBJ2-2, with TRBD1 identical over 9 bases. The CDR3 has 16 amino acids. Per the germline V gene, CDR1 is KGHDR and CDR2 is SFDVKD. Trimming cost V 4 bases and J 2 bases; bases outside gene matches: 4. CDR3 nucleotides: TGTGCCACCAGTGACCCGGGACAGGGAAACACCGGGGAGCTGTTTTTT. This codes for CATSDPGQGNTGELFF.

The genes are TRBV10-3 and TRBJ1-1, with D hard to call. CDR3 length: 13 residues. The germline V gene encodes CDR1 ENHRY and CDR2 SYGVKD. V dropped 5 bases and J dropped 7 bases, with 14 bases sitting between them. CDR3 in amino acids: CAISPEEEFEAFF. The CDR3 coding sequence is TGTGCCATCAGTCCAGAGGAGGAGTTTGAAGCTTTCTTT.

The rearrangement joins TRBV7-9 to TRBJ1-3; D gene uncertain. The CDR3 runs 16 residues. V lost 5 bases, J lost 0 bases, and 14 bases lay in between. Germline CDR1 and CDR2: SEHNR and FQNEAQ (reference sequence). The CDR3 reads CASSDIVTGSGNTIYF. In nucleotides, the CDR3 is TGTGCCAGCAGCGATATAGTGACGGGCTCTGGAAACACCATATATTTT.

The chain joins TRBV5-1 to TRBJ2-5; the D gene is possibly TRBD1 (5 bases). V gave up 4 bases and J gave up 5 bases, with 18 bases separating them. The CDR3 is 15 residues long. In germline, CDR1 is SGHRS, CDR2 YFSETQ. The CDR3 here is CASSPGGPSGETQYF. CDR3 DNA: TGCGCCAGCAGCCCAGGTGGCCCCTCAGGGGAGACCCAGTACTTC.

This clone appeared a single time. The chain has TRBV4-3 and TRBJ2-7; D perhaps matches TRBD1 (6 bases). This CDR3 region has 19 residues. The germline CDR1 and CDR2 sequences are LGHNA and YSLEER. V lost 1 base, J lost 2 bases, and 24 bases lay in between. The CDR3 here is CASSQGNRDWGFMAYEQYF. The CDR3, as DNA: TGCGCCAGCAGCCAAGGGAACAGGGATTGGGGTTTTATGGCCTACGAGCAGTACTTC.

V gene TRBV11-2 combines with J gene TRBJ1-1; tentative D call: TRBD1 (5 bases). The ends were cut back, 2 bases at V and 1 base at J, with 14 bases in the middle. This CDR3 is built from 16 residues. CDR1 and CDR2 from the germline V gene are SGHAT and FQNNGV. DNA of the CDR3: TGTGCCAGCAGCTTAATTTTCGACAGTTCGAACACTGAAGCTTTCTTT. Protein sequence: CASSLIFDSSNTEAFF.

The sample holds a few counts of this clone. V and J are TRBV7-9 and TRBJ2-1; 12 nucleotides line up with TRBD2. Germline V gene sequence: CDR1 SEHNR, CDR2 FQNEAQ (reference sequence). This CDR3 has 18 amino acids. V lost 3 bases, J lost 2 bases, and 8 bases stayed unmatched. This CDR3 reads CASSFRLAGVGTYNEQFF. The CDR3 DNA is TGTGCCAGCAGCTTCCGACTAGCGGGAGTAGGGACCTACAATGAGCAGTTCTTC.

The chain is built from TRBV5-1 and TRBJ2-7; 7 bases fit TRBD1. The length of the CDR3 is 14 residues. The germline CDR1 and CDR2 sequences are SGHRS and YFSETQ. Trimming took 4 bases from V and 3 from J; bases not matched to a gene: 7. The DNA for the CDR3 is TGCGCCAGCAGCCCGACAGGGCCCCACTACGAGCAGTACTTC. Translated, it gives CASSPTGPHYEQYF.

The rearrangement links TRBV29-1 to TRBJ2-2, with 7 bases fitting TRBD1. The CDR3 is 16 amino acids. The V gene's germline CDR1 is SQVTM and CDR2 ANQGSEA. V was pared by 5 bases and J by 6 bases, with 15 bases of the junction left unmatched. The CDR3 coding sequence is TGCAGCGTTAGGGACAGCCGGTGGGCACCGGCCGGGGAGCTGTTTTTT. Translating it yields CSVRDSRWAPAGELFF.

This sequence joins TRBV5-6 and TRBJ1-3; 11 bases match TRBD1. The ends lost 4 bases at V and 2 bases at J; junction bases unmatched: 2. Germline assignment: CDR1 SGHDT and CDR2 YYEEEE. This CDR3 region has 15 residues. In DNA, the CDR3 is TGTGCCAGCAGCGTGGGACAGGGGGCTGGAAACACCATATATTTT. The encoded protein is CASSVGQGAGNTIYF.

V is TRBV6-4 and J is TRBJ1-1; 8 bases are a match to TRBD1. CDR3 length: 13 amino acids. The ends lost 6 bases at V and 11 bases at J; junction bases unmatched: 11. The germline V gene has CDR1 MRHNA and CDR2 SNTAGT. The CDR3, as DNA: TGTGCCAGCAGCCTTTATGACAGGGGAGACGCTTTCTTT. It specifies CASSLYDRGDAFF.

The V call is TRBV10-2, the J call TRBJ2-7; the match to TRBD2 covers 10 bases. Per the germline V gene, CDR1 is WSHSY and CDR2 is SAAADI. This CDR3 comprises 17 residues. V trimming: 2 bases; J trimming: 3 bases; junction bases outside the gene matches: 10. The CDR3 coding sequence is TGCGCCAGCAGTGAGCCAGCCCTAGCGGGAGATAGCTACGAGCAGTACTTC. Translated, it gives CASSEPALAGDSYEQYF.

A word on this clone: The sample holds other DNA sequences that translate to the same CDR3. The gene calls are TRBV9 and TRBJ2-2; the D gene is possibly TRBD1 (5 bases). The germline V and J ends were trimmed by 0 bases and 2 bases, with 8 bases remaining between them. The germline V gene has CDR1 SGDLS and CDR2 YYNGEE. The CDR3 covers 15 residues. The CDR3: CASSVGGVNTGELFF. The CDR3 DNA follows: TGTGCCAGCAGCGTAGGGGGCGTTAACACCGGGGAGCTGTTTTTT.

The J gene is TRBJ1-2, the V gene TRBV15; 7 bases agree with TRBD1. This CDR3 is 16 amino acids long. Germline CDR1 reads LNHNV; CDR2 reads YYDKDF (reference sequence). The J segment lost 4 bases and the V segment lost 0 bases, leaving 8 bases of the junction unmatched. CDR3 protein: CATSRDSEGQLYGYTF. CDR3 nucleotides: TGTGCCACCAGCAGAGATTCAGAGGGACAGCTCTATGGCTACACCTTC.

This clone came up once. The chain combines TRBV5-1 with TRBJ2-2; 7 nucleotides align to TRBD1. This CDR3 has 16 amino acids. Germline V gene lookup returns CDR1 SGHRS and CDR2 YFSETQ. Germline trimming cut 2 bases from V and 0 bases from J; bases unmatched to any gene: 4. The CDR3 nucleotides are TGCGCCAGCAGCTTCGTGGGACAGCCGAACACCGGGGAGCTGTTTTTT. Its translation: CASSFVGQPNTGELFF.

In DNA form, the CDR3 reads TGCGCCAGCAGCCACCTAGCGGGGCAGGGGTTCACAGATACGCAGTATTTT. This sequence encodes CASSHLAGQGFTDTQYF. V usage is TRBV4-3 and J usage is TRBJ2-3, with 9 bases identical to TRBD2. V shed 3 bases, J shed 2 bases, and the junction held 9 bases outside the gene matches. Germline V lookup: CDR1 LGHNA, CDR2 YSLEER. The CDR3 has 17 amino acids.